This TCR beta chain was recovered during a study of blood T cells in healthy people across ages. Germline V gene lookup returns CDR1 SGHTA and CDR2 FQGNSA. The CDR3 totals 14 residues. The authors ran a second PCR of about 6 to 11 cycles using a sample-barcoded 5' primer and a J-beta primer mix. In TCRdb, the 5' RACE reads were re-called with MiXCR into one record per CDR3 protein. The sample includes 1.5 million to 2 million distinct CDR3 sequences, 49% of them seen just once. Turning to this clonotype: At one boundary the junction diverges from the germline segment, which might be a read error.

The gene calls are TRBV7-2 and TRBJ2-5, with D possibly called TRBD1 or TRBD2 (5 bases each). This receptor was taken from a woman in her 40s in good health. Source material: blood. CDR3 sequence (DNA): TGTGCCTGCAGCTTAGATCGTCTGGGGCGCGGGTTGTACTTC. This gives the protein CACSLDRLGRGLYF.